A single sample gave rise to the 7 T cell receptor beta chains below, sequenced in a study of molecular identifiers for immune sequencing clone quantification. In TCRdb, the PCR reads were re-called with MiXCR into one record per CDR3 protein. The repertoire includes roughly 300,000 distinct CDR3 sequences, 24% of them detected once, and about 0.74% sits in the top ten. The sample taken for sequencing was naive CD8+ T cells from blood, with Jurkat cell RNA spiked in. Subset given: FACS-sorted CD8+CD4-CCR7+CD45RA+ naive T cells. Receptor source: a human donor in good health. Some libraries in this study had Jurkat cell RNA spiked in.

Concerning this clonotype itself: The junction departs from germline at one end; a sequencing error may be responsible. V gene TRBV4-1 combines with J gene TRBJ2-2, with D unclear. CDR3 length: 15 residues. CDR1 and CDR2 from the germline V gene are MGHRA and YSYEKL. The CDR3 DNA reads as TGCGCCAGCAGCCAAGAAGATCTGAGCACCTGGGAGCTGTTTTTT. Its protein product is CASSQEDLSTWELFF.

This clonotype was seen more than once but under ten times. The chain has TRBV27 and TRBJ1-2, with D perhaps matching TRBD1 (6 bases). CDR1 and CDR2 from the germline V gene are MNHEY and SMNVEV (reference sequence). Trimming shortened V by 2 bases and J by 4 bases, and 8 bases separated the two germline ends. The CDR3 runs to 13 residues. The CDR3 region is CASSLGGGYGYTF. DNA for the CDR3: TGTGCCAGCAGTTTAGGAGGGGGCTATGGCTACACCTTC.

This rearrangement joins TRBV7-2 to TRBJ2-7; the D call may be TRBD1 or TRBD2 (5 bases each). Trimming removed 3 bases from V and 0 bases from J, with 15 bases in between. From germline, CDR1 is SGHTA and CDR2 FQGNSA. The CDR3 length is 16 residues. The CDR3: CASSFGTAISSYEQYF. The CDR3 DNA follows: TGTGCCAGCAGCTTTGGGACGGCTATAAGCTCCTACGAGCAGTACTTC.

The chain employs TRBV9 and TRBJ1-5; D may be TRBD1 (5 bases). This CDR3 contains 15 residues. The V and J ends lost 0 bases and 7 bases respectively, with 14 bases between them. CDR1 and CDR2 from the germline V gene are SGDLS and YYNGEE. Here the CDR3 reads CASSVESGPGQPQHF. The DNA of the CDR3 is TGTGCCAGCAGCGTAGAGTCAGGGCCAGGGCAGCCCCAGCATTTT.

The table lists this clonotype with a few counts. The CDR3 is CASSDNGIYEQYF. The DNA of the CDR3 is TGTGCCAGCAGCGATAATGGGATCTACGAGCAGTACTTC. The rearrangement links TRBV12-3 or TRBV12-4 to TRBJ2-7; no reliable D call. V lost 6 bases and J 3 bases, leaving 12 bases between the germline ends. The CDR3 sequence is 13 residues long.

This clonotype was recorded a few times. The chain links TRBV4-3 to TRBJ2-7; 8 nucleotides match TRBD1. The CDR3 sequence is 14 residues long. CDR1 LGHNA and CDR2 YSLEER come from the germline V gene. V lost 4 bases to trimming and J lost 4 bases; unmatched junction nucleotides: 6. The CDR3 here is CASSLDRTGYEQYF. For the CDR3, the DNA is TGCGCCAGCAGCCTAGACAGGACAGGGTACGAGCAGTACTTC.

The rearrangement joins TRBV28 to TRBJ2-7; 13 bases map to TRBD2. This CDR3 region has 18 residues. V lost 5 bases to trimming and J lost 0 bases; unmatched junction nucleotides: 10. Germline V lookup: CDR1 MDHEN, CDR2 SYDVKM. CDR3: CASSLGLAGVVSSYEQYF. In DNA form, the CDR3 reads TGTGCCAGCAGTCTCGGACTAGCGGGAGTTGTCAGCTCCTACGAGCAGTACTTC.